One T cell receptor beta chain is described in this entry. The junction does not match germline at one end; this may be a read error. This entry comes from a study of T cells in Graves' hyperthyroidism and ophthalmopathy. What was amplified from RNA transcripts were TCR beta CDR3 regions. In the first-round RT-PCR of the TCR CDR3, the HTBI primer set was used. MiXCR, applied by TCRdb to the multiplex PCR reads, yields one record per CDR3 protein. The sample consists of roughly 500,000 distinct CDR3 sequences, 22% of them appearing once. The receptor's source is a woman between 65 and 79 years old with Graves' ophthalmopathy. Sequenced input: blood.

The CDR3, as DNA: TGTGCCAACAGCCTGTCGGGACTAGCGGGTCACGAGCAGTACTTC. The encoded protein is CANSLSGLAGHEQYF. The chain couples TRBV3-1 to TRBJ2-7; 12 nucleotides line up with TRBD2. The CDR3 loop spans 15 amino acids. Germline loops: CDR1 LGHDT, CDR2 YNNKEL (reference sequence).